This T cell receptor (beta chain) is from a study of monozygotic twins with inflammatory bowel disease. General study findings and limits: Compared with healthy twins, IBD patients shared fewer clonotypes with others, especially with disease activity. Distinct T cell subtypes could not be told apart. In patient repertoires, differing immunosuppressive treatments may have added some variability.

This CDR3 comprises 15 residues. No DNA is given; TCRdb re-called the 5' RACE reads and lists each CDR3 protein once. The sample data list 300,000 to 450,000 distinct CDR3 sequences. On this clonotype itself: Its antigen is not identified.

The chain has TRBV12-3 or TRBV12-4 and TRBJ1-6. This receptor was obtained from a human donor with ulcerative colitis or Crohn's disease, or a healthy co-twin of an affected twin (not recorded which). Sequencing was carried out using blood. This chain's CDR3 is CASRETNTDNSPLHF.